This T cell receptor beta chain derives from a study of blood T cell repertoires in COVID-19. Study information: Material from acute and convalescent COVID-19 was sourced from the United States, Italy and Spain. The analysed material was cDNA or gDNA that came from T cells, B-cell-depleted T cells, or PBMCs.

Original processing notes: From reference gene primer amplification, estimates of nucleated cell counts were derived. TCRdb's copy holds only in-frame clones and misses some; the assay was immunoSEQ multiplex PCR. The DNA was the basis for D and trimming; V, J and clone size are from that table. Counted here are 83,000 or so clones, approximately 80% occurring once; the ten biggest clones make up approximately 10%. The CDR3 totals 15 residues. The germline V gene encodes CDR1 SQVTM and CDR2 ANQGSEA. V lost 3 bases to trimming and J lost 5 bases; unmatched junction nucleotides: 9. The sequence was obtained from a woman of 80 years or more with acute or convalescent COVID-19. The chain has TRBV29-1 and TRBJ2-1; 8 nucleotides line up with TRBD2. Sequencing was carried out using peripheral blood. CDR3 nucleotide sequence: TGCAGCGTTGACAAGCGGGAGAAACTCCACAATGAGCAGTTCTTC. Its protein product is CSVDKREKLHNEQFF.